This T cell receptor (beta chain) derives from a study of T cell responses to AZD1222 COVID-19 vaccine. Method: immunoSEQ multiplex PCR; TCRdb's copy keeps in-frame clones and lacks some. The repertoire holds under 200,000 clones, about 90% seen once, with under 2.5% in the top ten. The CDR3 runs to 16 residues. Germline assignment: CDR1 SGHNT and CDR2 YYREEE (reference sequence). V trimming: 5 bases; J trimming: 4 bases; junction bases outside the gene matches: 10. The starting material was peripheral blood, obtained on day 0 of AZD1222 vaccination. The chain recombines TRBV5-4 with TRBJ2-7; TRBD2 aligns across 12 bases. The TCR was taken from an adult in good health. The CDR3 reads CASSSDRTSGTYEQYF. The DNA of the CDR3 is TGTGCCAGCAGTTCGGACCGGACTAGCGGGACTTACGAGCAGTACTTC.